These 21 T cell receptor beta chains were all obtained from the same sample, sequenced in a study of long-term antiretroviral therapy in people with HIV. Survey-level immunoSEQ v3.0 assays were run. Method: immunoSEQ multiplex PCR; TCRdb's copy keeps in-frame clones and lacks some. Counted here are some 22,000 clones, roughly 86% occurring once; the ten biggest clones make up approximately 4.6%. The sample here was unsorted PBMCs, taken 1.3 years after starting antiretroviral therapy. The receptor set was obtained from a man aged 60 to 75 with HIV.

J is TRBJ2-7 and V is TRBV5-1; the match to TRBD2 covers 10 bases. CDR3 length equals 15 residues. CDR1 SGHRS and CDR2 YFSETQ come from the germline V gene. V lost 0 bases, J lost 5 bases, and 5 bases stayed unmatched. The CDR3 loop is CASSLVSSGRDEQYF. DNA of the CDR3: TGCGCCAGCAGCTTGGTGTCTAGCGGGAGAGACGAGCAGTACTTC.

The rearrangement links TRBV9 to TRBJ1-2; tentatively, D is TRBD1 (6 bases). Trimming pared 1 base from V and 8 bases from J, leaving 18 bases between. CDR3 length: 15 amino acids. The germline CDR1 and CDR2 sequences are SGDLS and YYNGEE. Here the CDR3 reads CASSVRDTQWGGYTF. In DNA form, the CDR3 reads TGTGCCAGCAGCGTACGGGACACCCAGTGGGGGGGCTACACCTTC.

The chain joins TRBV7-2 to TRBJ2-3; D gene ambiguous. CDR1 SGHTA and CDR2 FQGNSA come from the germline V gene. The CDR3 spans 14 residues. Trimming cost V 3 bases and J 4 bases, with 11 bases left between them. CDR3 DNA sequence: TGTGCCAGCAGCTTTCTACGCTCCCCAGATACGCAGTATTTT. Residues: CASSFLRSPDTQYF.

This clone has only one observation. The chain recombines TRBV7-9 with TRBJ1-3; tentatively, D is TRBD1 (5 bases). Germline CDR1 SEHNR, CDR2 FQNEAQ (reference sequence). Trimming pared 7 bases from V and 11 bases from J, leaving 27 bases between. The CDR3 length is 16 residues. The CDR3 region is CASTARGGETERPIYF. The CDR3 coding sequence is TGTGCCAGCACCGCTCGGGGCGGAGAGACTGAAAGGCCCATATATTTT.

The CDR3 DNA follows: TGTGCCTGGGGGCGGGGGTCTACCTACAATGAGCAGTTCTTC. Protein sequence: CAWGRGSTYNEQFF. The chain uses TRBV30 and TRBJ2-1; 7 bases agree with TRBD2. J gave up 2 bases and V 5 bases, and 6 bases lay outside the gene matches. CDR1 GTSNPN and CDR2 SVGIG come from the germline V gene (reference sequence). This CDR3 region has 14 residues.

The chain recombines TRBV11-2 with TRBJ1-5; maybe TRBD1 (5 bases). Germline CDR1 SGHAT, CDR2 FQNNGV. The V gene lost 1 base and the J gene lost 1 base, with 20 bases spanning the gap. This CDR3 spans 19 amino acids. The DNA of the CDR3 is TGTGCCAGCAGCTTAGTCGGGGTGACAGCTTACCCCAGCAATCAGCCCCAGCATTTT. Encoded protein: CASSLVGVTAYPSNQPQHF.

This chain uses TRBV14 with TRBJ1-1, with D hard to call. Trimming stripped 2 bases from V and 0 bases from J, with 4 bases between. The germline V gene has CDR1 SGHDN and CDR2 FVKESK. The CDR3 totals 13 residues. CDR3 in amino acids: CASSQTLNTEAFF. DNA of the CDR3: TGTGCCAGCAGCCAAACGTTGAACACTGAAGCTTTCTTT.

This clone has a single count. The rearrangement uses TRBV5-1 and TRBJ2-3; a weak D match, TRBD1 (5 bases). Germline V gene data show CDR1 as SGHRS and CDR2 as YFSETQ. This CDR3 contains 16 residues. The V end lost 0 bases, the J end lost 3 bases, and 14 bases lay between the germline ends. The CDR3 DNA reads TGCGCCAGCAGCTTGGTTGGAAGGGGCCCTACAGATACGCAGTATTTT. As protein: CASSLVGRGPTDTQYF.

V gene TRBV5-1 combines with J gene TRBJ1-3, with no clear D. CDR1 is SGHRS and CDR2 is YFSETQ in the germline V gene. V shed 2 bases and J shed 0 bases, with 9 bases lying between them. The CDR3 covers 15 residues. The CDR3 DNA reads TGCGCCAGCAGCTTCGGGGTCCCCTCTGGAAACACCATATATTTT. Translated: CASSFGVPSGNTIYF.

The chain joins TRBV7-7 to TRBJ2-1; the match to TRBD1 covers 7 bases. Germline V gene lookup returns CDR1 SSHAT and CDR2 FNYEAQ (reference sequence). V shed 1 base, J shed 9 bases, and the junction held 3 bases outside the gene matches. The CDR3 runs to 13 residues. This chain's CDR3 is CASSLEGAGEQFF. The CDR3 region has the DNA TGTGCCAGCAGCTTAGAGGGGGCCGGTGAGCAGTTCTTC. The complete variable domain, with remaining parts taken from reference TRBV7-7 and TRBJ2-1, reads GAGVSQSPRYKVTKRGQDVTLRCDPISSHATLYWYQQALGQGPEFLTYFNYEAQPDKSGLPSDRFSAERPEGSISTLTIQRTEQRDSAMYRCASSLEGAGEQFFGPGTRLTVL.

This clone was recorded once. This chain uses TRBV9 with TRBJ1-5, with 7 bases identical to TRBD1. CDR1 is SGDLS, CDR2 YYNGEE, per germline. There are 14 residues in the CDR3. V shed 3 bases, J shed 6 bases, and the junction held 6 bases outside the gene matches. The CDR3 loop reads CASSAGGGIQPQHF. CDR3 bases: TGTGCCAGCAGCGCCGGAGGGGGCATTCAGCCCCAGCATTTT.

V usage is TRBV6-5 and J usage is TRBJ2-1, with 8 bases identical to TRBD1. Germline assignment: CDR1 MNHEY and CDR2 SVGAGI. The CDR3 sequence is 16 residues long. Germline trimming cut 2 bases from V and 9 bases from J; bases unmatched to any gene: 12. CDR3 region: CASSYVGAGGQGEQFF. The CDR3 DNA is TGTGCCAGCAGTTACGTCGGGGCAGGGGGCCAGGGTGAGCAGTTCTTC.

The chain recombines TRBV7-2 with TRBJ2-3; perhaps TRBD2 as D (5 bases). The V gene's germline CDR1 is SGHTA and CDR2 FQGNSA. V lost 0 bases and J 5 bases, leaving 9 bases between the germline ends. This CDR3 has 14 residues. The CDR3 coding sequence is TGTGCCAGCAGCTTAGCGAGGGCCGGAGATACGCAGTATTTT. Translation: CASSLARAGDTQYF.

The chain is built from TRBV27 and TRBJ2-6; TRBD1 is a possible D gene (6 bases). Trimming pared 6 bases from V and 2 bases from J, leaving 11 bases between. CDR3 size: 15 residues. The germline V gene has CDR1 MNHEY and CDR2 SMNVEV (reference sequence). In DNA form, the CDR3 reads TGTGCCAGCAGCGCCGGGACAACTGGGGCCAACGTCCTGACTTTC. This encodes CASSAGTTGANVLTF.

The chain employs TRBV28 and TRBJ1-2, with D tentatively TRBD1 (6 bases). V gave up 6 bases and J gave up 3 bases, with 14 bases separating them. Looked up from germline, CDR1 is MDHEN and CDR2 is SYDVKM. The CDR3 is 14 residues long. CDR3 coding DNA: TGTGCCAGCAGCCAGACAGGCACCTACTATGGCTACACCTTC. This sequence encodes CASSQTGTYYGYTF.

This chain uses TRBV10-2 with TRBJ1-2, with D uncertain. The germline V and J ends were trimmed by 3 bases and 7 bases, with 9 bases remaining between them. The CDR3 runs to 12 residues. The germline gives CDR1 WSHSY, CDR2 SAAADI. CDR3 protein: CASSEREVGYTF. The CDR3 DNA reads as TGCGCCAGCAGTGAACGGGAGGTTGGCTACACCTTC.

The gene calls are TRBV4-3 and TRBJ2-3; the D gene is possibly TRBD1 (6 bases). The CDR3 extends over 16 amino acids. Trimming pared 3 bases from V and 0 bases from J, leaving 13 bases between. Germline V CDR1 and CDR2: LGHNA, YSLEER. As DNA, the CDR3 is TGCGCCAGCAGCCACCGTTGGGGGCCAAGCACAGATACGCAGTATTTT. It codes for CASSHRWGPSTDTQYF.

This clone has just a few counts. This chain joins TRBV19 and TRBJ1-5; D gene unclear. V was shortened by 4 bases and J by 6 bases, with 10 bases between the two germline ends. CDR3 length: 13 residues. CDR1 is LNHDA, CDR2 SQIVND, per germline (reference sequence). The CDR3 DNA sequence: TGTGCCAGTAGTAATCCCCCCGGTCAGCCCCAGCATTTT. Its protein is CASSNPPGQPQHF.

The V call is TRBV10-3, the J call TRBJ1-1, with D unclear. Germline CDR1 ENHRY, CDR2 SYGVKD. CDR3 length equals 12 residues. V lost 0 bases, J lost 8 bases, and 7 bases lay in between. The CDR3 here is CAISESGEEAFF. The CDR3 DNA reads TGTGCCATCAGTGAGTCTGGGGAGGAAGCTTTCTTT.

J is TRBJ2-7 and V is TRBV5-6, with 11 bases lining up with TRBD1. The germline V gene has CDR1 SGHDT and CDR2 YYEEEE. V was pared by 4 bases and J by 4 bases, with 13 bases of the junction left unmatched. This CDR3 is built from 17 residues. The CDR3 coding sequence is TGTGCCAGCAGCACCTCCCAATTCCGGGACAGGGGGTACGAGCAGTACTTC. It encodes CASSTSQFRDRGYEQYF.

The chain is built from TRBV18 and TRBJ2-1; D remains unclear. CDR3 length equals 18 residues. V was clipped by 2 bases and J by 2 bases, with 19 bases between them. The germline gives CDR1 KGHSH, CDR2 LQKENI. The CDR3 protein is CASSPTIGLVSAYNEQFF. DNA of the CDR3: TGTGCCAGCTCACCAACCATCGGGCTAGTTAGTGCCTACAATGAGCAGTTCTTC.